The entry below describes one T cell receptor (beta chain). Its antigen is as yet unknown. The PCR used 60 Vbeta and 13 Jbeta primers. The method was immunoSEQ multiplex PCR; TCRdb's version includes in-frame clones alone and lacks a portion of them. Of roughly 36,000 clones listed, around two thirds are singletons. The data are from a study of cytomegalovirus exposure and HLA in healthy donors. Study-level background: Prior work identified around 120 million unique TCR beta sequences in some 180 million T cells.

CDR1 is SGHTA and CDR2 is FQGNSA in the germline V gene. V lost 1 base and J lost 6, with 9 bases in between. This CDR3 has 14 residues. Whole-study results and caveats: In a later analysis, HLA-associated beta chains showed higher expansion and lower generation probabilities than comparable chains. Reports indicated that the classifier achieved high specificity and sensitivity in diagnosing cytomegalovirus status. HLA-A and HLA-B allele assignments for most subjects were reportedly predicted accurately using TCR beta sequences.

This clonotype was sampled from a man younger than 45 in good health and CMV-seronegative. Sequencing was carried out using PBMCs. The gene calls are TRBV7-2 and TRBJ2-2, with D hard to call. CDR3 nucleotides: TGTGCCAGCAGCTTAGGTCATCATGCCGGGGAGCTGTTTTTT. Translated: CASSLGHHAGELFF.